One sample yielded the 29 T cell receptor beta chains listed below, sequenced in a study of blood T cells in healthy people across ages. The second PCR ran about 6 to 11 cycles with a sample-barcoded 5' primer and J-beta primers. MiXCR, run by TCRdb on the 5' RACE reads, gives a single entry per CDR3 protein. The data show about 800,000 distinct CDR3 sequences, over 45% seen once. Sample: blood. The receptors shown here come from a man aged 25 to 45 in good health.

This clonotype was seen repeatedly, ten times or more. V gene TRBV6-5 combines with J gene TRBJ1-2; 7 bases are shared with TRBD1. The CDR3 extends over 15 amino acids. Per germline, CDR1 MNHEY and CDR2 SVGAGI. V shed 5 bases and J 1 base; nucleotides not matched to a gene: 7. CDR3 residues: CASSDQGGVNYGYTF. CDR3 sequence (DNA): TGTGCCAGCAGTGACCAGGGGGGAGTTAACTATGGCTACACCTTC.

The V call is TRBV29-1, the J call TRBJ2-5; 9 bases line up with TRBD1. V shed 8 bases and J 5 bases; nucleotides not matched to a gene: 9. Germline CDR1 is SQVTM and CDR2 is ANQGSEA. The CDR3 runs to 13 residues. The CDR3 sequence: CSTPRTGDETQYF. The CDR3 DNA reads TGCAGCACGCCACGGACAGGGGACGAGACCCAGTACTTC.

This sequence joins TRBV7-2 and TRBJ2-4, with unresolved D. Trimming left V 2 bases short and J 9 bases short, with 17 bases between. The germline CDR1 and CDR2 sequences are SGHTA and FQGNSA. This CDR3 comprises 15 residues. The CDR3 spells CASSLRIGLDGIQYF. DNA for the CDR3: TGTGCCAGCAGCTTACGTATAGGGCTCGATGGCATTCAGTACTTC. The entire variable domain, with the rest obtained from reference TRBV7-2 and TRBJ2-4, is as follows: GAGVSQSPSNKVTEKGKDVELRCDPISGHTALYWYRQSLGQGLEFLIYFQGNSAPDKSGLPSDRFSAERTGGSVSTLTIQRTQQEDSAVYLCASSLRIGLDGIQYFGAGTRLSVL.

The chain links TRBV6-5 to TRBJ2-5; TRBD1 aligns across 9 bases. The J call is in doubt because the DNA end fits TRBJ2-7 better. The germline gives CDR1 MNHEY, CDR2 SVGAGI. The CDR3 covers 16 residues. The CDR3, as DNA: TGTGCCAGCAGTCCAACCCCGGGACAGGGAAGGGACGAGCAGTACTTC. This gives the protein CASSPTPGQGRDEQYF.

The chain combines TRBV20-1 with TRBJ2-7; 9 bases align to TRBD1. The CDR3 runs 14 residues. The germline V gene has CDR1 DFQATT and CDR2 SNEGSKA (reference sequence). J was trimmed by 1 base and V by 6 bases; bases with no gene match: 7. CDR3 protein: CSANDRGVSYEQYF. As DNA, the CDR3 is TGCAGTGCAAACGACAGGGGGGTTTCCTACGAGCAGTACTTC.

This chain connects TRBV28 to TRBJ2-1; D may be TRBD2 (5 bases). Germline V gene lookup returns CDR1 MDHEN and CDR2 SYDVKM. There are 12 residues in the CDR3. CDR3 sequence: CVTEPEGSEQFF. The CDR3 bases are TGTGTGACGGAACCAGAGGGCAGTGAGCAGTTCTTC.

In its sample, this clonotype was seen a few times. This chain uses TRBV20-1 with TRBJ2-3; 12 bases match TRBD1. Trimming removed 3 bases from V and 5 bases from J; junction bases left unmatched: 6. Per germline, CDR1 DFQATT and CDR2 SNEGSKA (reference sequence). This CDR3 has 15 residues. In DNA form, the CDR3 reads TGCAGTGCTAGGTTGGGGACAGGGGGCATAGATACGCAGTATTTT. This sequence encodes CSARLGTGGIDTQYF.

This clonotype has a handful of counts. CDR3 in DNA: TGTGCCTGGAATATGGACAGGGGTGAAAAACTGTTTTTT. It translates to CAWNMDRGEKLFF. V and J are TRBV30 and TRBJ1-4, with 9 positions matching TRBD1. Losses at the gene ends were 4 bases for V and 7 bases for J; bases not matched to a gene: 4. Germline V gene lookup returns CDR1 GTSNPN and CDR2 SVGIG (reference sequence). The CDR3 covers 13 residues.

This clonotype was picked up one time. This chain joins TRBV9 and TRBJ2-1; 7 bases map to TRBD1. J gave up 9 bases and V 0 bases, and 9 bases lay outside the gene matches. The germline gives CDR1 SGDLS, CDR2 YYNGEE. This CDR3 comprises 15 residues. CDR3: CASSVATGEWGEQFF. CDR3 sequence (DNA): TGTGCCAGCAGCGTAGCTACAGGGGAATGGGGTGAGCAGTTCTTC.

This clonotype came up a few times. CDR3 DNA: TGTGCCAGCAAGGGGACTACTGAAGCTTTCTTT. This sequence encodes CASKGTTEAFF. This chain uses TRBV12-3 or TRBV12-4 with TRBJ1-1, with D perhaps matching TRBD1 (5 bases). Trimming cost V 7 bases and J 5 bases, with 8 bases left between them. The CDR3 length is 11 residues.

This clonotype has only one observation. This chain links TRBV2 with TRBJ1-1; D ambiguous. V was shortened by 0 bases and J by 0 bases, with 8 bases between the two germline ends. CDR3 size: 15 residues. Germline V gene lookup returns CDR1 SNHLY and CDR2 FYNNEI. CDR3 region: CASSEAAGMNTEAFF. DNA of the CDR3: TGTGCCAGCAGTGAAGCCGCGGGGATGAACACTGAAGCTTTCTTT.

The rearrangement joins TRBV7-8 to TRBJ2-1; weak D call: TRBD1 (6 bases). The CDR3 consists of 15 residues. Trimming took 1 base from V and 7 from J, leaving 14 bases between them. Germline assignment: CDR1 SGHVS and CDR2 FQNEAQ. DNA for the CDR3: TGTGCCAGCAGCTTAGGAACAGGGATGGGGAATGAGCAGTTCTTC. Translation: CASSLGTGMGNEQFF.

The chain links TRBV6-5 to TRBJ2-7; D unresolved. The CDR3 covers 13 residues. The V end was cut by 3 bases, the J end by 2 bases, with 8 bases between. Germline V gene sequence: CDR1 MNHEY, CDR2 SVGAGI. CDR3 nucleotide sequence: TGTGCCAGCAGTTATGCCGGCACCTACGAGCAGTACTTC. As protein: CASSYAGTYEQYF.

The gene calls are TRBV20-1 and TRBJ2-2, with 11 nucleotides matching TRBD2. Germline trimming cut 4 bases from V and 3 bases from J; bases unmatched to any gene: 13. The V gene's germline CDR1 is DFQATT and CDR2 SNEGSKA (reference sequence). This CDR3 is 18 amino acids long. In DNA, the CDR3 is TGCAGTGCTAATGGAGTTAGCGGGAGGGACGGAGACACCGGGGAGCTGTTTTTT. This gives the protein CSANGVSGRDGDTGELFF.

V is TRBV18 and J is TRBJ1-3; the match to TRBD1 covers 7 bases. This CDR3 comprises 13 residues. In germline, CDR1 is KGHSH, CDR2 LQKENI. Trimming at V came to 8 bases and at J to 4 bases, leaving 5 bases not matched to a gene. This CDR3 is CASATGDGNTIYF. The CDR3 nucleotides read TGTGCCAGCGCAACAGGGGACGGAAACACCATATATTTT.

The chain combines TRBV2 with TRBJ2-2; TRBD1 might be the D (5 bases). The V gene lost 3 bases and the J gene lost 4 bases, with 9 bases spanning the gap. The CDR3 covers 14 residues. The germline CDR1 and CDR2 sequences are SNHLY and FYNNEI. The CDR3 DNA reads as TGTGCCAGCAGTGACAGGGCGGCCACCGGGGAGCTGTTTTTT. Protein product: CASSDRAATGELFF.

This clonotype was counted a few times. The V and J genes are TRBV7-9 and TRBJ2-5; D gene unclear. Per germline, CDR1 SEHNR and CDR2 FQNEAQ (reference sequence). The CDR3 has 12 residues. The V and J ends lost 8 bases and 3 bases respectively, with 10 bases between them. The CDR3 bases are TGTGCCAGCGGCCAAGTGGAAGAGACCCAGTACTTC. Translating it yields CASGQVEETQYF.

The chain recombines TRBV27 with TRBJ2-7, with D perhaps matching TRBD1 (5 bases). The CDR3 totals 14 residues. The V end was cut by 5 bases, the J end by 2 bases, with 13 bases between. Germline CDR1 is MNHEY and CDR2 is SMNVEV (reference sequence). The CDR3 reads CASSRRTTTYEQYF. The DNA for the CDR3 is TGTGCCAGCAGTCGCAGGACAACGACCTACGAGCAGTACTTC.

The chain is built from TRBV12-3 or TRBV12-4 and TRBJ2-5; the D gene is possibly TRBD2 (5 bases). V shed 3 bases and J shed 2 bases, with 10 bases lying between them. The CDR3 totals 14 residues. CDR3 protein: CASSFHGVQETQYF. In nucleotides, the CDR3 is TGTGCCAGCAGTTTTCACGGGGTGCAAGAGACCCAGTACTTC.

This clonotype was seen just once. This chain's CDR3 is CATPGTGEQRSTEAFF. The CDR3, as DNA: TGTGCCACCCCGGGGACGGGCGAGCAACGGAGCACTGAAGCTTTCTTT. The V gene is TRBV25-1, the J gene TRBJ1-1, with D possibly TRBD1 on 5 matching bases. CDR3 length: 16 amino acids. CDR1 and CDR2 from the germline V gene are MGHDK and SYGVNS. Trimming cost V 10 bases and J 4 bases, with 25 bases left between them.

CDR3: CSAPKAGGSYNEQFF. DNA for the CDR3: TGCAGTGCCCCTAAAGCGGGGGGCTCCTACAATGAGCAGTTCTTC. This sequence joins TRBV20-1 and TRBJ2-1; the match to TRBD2 covers 9 bases. V gave up 6 bases and J gave up 0 bases; unmatched junction bases: 6. The germline V gene encodes CDR1 DFQATT and CDR2 SNEGSKA (reference sequence). The CDR3 spans 15 residues.

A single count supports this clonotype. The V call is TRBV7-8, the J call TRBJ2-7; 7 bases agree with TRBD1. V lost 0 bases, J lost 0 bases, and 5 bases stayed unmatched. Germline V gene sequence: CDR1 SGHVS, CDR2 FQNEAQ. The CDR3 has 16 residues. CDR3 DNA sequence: TGTGCCAGCAGCTTAGCAGGGGCAGGGGGCTCCTACGAGCAGTACTTC. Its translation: CASSLAGAGGSYEQYF. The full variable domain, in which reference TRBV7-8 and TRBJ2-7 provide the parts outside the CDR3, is GAGVSQSPRYKVAKRGQDVALRCDPISGHVSLFWYQQALGQGPEFLTYFQNEAQLDKSGLPSDRFFAERPEGSVSTLKIQRTQQEDSAVYLCASSLAGAGGSYEQYFGPGTRLTVT.

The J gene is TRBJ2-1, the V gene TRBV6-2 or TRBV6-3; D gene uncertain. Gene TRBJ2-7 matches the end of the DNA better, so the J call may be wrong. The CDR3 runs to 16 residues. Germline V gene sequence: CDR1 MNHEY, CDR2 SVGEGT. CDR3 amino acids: CASSYVLGPPYNEQYF. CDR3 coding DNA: TGTGCCAGCAGTTATGTACTCGGGCCCCCCTACAATGAGCAGTACTTC.

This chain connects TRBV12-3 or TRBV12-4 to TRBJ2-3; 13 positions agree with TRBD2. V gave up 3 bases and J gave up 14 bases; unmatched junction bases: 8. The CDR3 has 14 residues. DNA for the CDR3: TGTGCCAGCAGTTTCACTAGCGGGGGGGCCCGGCTGTATTTT. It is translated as CASSFTSGGARLYF.

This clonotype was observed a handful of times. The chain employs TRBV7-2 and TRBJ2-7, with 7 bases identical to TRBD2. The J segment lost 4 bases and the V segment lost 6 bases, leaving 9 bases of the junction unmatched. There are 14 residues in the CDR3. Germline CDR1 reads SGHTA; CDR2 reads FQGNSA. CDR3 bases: TGTGCCAGCAGGAGGGATCCGGGAGGATACGAGCAGTACTTC. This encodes CASRRDPGGYEQYF.

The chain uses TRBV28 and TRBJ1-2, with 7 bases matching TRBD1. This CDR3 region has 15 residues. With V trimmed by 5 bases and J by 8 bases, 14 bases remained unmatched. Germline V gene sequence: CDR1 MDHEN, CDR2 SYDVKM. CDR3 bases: TGTGCCAGCAGTCTAGCAAGTGAGGGGGCTCGGGGCTACACCTTC. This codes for CASSLASEGARGYTF.

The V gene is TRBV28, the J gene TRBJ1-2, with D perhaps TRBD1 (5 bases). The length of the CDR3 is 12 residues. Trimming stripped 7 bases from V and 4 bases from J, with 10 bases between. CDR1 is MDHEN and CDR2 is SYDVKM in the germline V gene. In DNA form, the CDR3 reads TGTGCCAGCACCCAGGGACGCTATGGCTACACCTTC. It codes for CASTQGRYGYTF.

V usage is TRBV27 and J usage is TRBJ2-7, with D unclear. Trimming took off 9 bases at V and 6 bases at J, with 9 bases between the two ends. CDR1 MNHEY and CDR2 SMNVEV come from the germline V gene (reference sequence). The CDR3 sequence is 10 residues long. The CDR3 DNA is TGTGCCAGTCAACCCGGCGAGCAGTACTTC. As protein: CASQPGEQYF.

The CDR3 DNA follows: TGTGCCAGCAGCCTCCGGGACCCGCACAATGAGCAGTTCTTC. It codes for CASSLRDPHNEQFF. The chain recombines TRBV7-2 with TRBJ2-1; TRBD1 or TRBD2 may be the D gene (5 bases each). V was cut by 5 bases and J by 5 bases, with 13 bases left in between. CDR1 is SGHTA and CDR2 is FQGNSA in the germline V gene. CDR3 length equals 14 residues. Variable domain in full (rest from reference TRBV7-2 and TRBJ2-1): GAGVSQSPSNKVTEKGKDVELRCDPISGHTALYWYRQSLGQGLEFLIYFQGNSAPDKSGLPSDRFSAERTGGSVSTLTIQRTQQEDSAVYLCASSLRDPHNEQFFGPGTRLTVL.